This T cell receptor (beta chain) is from a study of tumor-infiltrating lymphocytes in primary liver carcinoma. Overall study results and limits: Lesser overlap characterized tumor-adjacent and tumor-blood pairs relative to tumor region pairs. Tumors reached a significantly greater top-250-clone fraction than blood did (p = 0.039).

From around 500 ng of total RNA, TCR beta-specific cDNA was reverse-transcribed using a constant-region primer. Slightly modified ARM-PCR with three nested multiplex PCR rounds yielded TCR beta libraries. In the first two PCR rounds, TRBV1-TRBV30 forward primers were paired with a C-beta reverse primer, and each round lasted 10 cycles. TCRdb analysed the multiplex PCR reads with MiXCR anew, one entry per CDR3 protein. The sample shows about 200,000 distinct CDR3 sequences, around four fifths of them seen only once. The source material, about 17-31 mg of unsorted bulk tissue, was used to co-extract RNA and DNA. For this clonotype: Its antigen is still unknown. Being one base from a much bigger clone, this may be a read error.

The CDR3 totals 13 residues. The germline CDR1 and CDR2 sequences are SEHNR and FQNEAQ (reference sequence). V was shortened by 8 bases and J by 8 bases, with 16 bases between the two germline ends. This receptor was identified in a man aged 35 to 55 with primary liver carcinoma and hepatitis B virus infection. The sequencing sample was made of tumor tissue from primary liver carcinoma. The chain links TRBV7-9 to TRBJ2-1; TRBD2 might be the D (6 bases). The CDR3 here is CASEWRADDEQFF. In DNA, the CDR3 is TGTGCCAGCGAGTGGAGGGCCGACGATGAGCAGTTCTTC.